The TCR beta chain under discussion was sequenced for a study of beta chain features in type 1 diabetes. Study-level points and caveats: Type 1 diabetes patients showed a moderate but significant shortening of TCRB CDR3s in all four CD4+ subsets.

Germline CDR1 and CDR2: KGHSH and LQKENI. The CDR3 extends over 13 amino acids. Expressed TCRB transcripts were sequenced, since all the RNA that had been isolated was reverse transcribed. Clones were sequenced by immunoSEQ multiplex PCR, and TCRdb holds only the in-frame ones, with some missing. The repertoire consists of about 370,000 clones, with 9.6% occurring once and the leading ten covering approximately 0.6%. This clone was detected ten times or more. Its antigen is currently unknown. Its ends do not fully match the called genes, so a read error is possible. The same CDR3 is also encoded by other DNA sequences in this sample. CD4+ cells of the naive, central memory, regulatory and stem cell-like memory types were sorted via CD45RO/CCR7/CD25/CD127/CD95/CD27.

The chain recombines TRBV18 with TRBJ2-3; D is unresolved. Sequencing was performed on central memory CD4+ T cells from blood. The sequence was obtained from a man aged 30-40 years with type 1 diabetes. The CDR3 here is CASSPPSTDTQYF. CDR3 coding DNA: TGTGCCAGCTCGCCACCTAGCACAGATACGCAGTATTTT.